A single sample is the source of the 28 T cell receptor beta chains below, sequenced in a study of T cell changes during pregnancy in multiple sclerosis. Profiled with immunoSEQ multiplex PCR; TCRdb holds only in-frame clones, not every one. Of about 64,000 clones listed, approximately 92% are singletons. The sequenced sample was peripheral blood, obtained in the second trimester of pregnancy. These receptor sequences come from a female donor with multiple sclerosis, enrolled in a pregnancy study.

Points on this clone: One end of the junction varies from germline; a read error may be responsible. The J gene is TRBJ2-1, the V gene TRBV29-1; TRBD2 aligns across 14 bases. Germline CDR1 and CDR2: SQVTM and ANQGSEA. The CDR3 extends over 16 amino acids. The CDR3 DNA reads TGCAGCGTTGAAGATCACGGGACTAGCGGGAGAAATGGGCAGTTCTTC. Its translation: CSVEDHGTSGRNGQFF.

In nucleotides, the CDR3 is TGTGCCAGCAGCACCGGGACAGCCAATCTAAACACTGAAGCTTTCTTT. It specifies CASSTGTANLNTEAFF. The chain is built from TRBV21-1 and TRBJ1-1; the table's D call of TRBD1 was not tested on the DNA. TRBV21-1 is reported as a pseudogene. The CDR3 consists of 16 residues.

The chain combines TRBV10-3 with TRBJ1-5, with 9 bases fitting TRBD1. Germline CDR1 ENHRY, CDR2 SYGVKD. J gave up 3 bases and V 8 bases, and 5 bases lay outside the gene matches. The CDR3 has 14 residues. Here the CDR3 reads CAICGDRDNQPQHF. CDR3 sequence (DNA): TGTGCCATCTGCGGGGACAGGGACAATCAGCCCCAGCATTTT.

The gene calls are TRBV5-1 and TRBJ2-2; 9 nucleotides agree with TRBD1. CDR3 length: 17 residues. Germline V gene sequence: CDR1 SGHRS, CDR2 YFSETQ. The ends lost 4 bases at V and 3 bases at J; junction bases unmatched: 10. The CDR3 here is CASSTAGTGKDTGELFF. DNA for the CDR3: TGCGCCAGCAGCACGGCGGGGACAGGGAAGGACACCGGGGAGCTGTTTTTT.

The V call is TRBV7-9, the J call TRBJ2-5, with D possibly matching TRBD1 (6 bases). The V gene's germline CDR1 is SEHNR and CDR2 FQNEAQ (reference sequence). V shed 5 bases and J shed 5 bases, with 12 bases lying between them. The CDR3 spans 13 residues. This CDR3 is CASSPGEGETQYF. In DNA form, the CDR3 reads TGTGCCAGCAGCCCAGGGGAAGGGGAGACCCAGTACTTC.

The chain carries TRBV5-4 and TRBJ2-7, with 13 bases that match TRBD2. The CDR3 length is 15 residues. V lost 0 bases and J lost 5; bases outside the gene matches: 2. From germline, CDR1 is SGHNT and CDR2 YYREEE (reference sequence). CDR3 loop: CASSLAGLAGDEQYF. The CDR3 region has the DNA TGTGCCAGCAGCTTGGCTGGACTAGCGGGAGACGAGCAGTACTTC.

This clone was observed a single time. Here the CDR3 DNA reads TGTGCCAGCAGTGAACAACGGGGAGATACGCAGTATTTT. Translated: CASSEQRGDTQYF. V gene TRBV6-1 combines with J gene TRBJ2-3, with D possibly TRBD2 on 5 matching bases. CDR3 length: 13 amino acids. Deletions cut 2 bases from V and 5 bases from J, with 8 bases between. Germline CDR1 MNHNS, CDR2 SASEGT.

A few counts support this clone. This chain links TRBV5-1 with TRBJ1-2; 9 bases are shared with TRBD1. Germline CDR1 is SGHRS and CDR2 is YFSETQ. V lost 3 bases, J lost 4 bases, and 4 bases stayed unmatched. The CDR3 contains 14 residues. DNA for the CDR3: TGCGCCAGCAGCTCGGACAGGGGAGCCTATGGCTACACCTTC. Translation gives CASSSDRGAYGYTF.

The chain carries TRBV10-1 and TRBJ2-3; TRBD1 matches 7 bases. This CDR3 region has 13 residues. Trimming took 5 bases from V and 5 from J; bases not matched to a gene: 4. Germline V lookup: CDR1 WNHNN, CDR2 SYGVQD (reference sequence). The CDR3 loop reads CASSTGEGDTQYF. The CDR3 DNA reads TGCGCCAGCAGTACAGGGGAAGGAGATACGCAGTATTTT.

The chain is built from TRBV7-9 and TRBJ2-1, with a weak D call TRBD2 (6 bases). The CDR3 is 14 amino acids. Germline V gene sequence: CDR1 SEHNR, CDR2 FQNEAQ (reference sequence). The V end was cut by 4 bases, the J end by 15 bases, with 22 bases between. DNA for the CDR3: TGTGCCAGCAGCTGGGGAAGGATCACCGGGACTCCGTTCTTC. This codes for CASSWGRITGTPFF.

The chain uses TRBV5-3 and TRBJ2-2; 7 nucleotides match TRBD1. TRBV5-3 counts as an open reading frame of uncertain function. This CDR3 has 16 residues. The ends lost 4 bases at V and 1 base at J; junction bases unmatched: 7. The CDR3 here is CARSIDRVVNTGELFF. CDR3 coding DNA: TGTGCCAGAAGCATCGACAGGGTTGTGAACACCGGGGAGCTGTTTTTT.

The chain carries TRBV2 and TRBJ1-5, with 7 bases aligning to TRBD1. The CDR3 is made up of 15 amino acids. The germline V gene encodes CDR1 SNHLY and CDR2 FYNNEI. Germline trimming cut 6 bases from V and 2 bases from J; bases unmatched to any gene: 7. The CDR3 nucleotides are TGTGCCAGCAGCGGACAGGCCTTGGGCAATCAGCCCCAGCATTTT. This translates into CASSGQALGNQPQHF. The whole variable domain, filled in from reference TRBV2 and TRBJ1-5, reads EPEVTQTPSHQVTQMGQEVILRCVPISNHLYFYWYRQILGQKVEFLVSFYNNEISEKSEIFDDQFSVERPDGSNFTLKIRSTKLEDSAMYFCASSGQALGNQPQHFGDGTRLSIL.

This chain connects TRBV7-9 to TRBJ2-1; D might be TRBD1 (6 bases). CDR1 is SEHNR, CDR2 FQNEAQ, per germline (reference sequence). The CDR3 runs 16 residues. V was cut by 8 bases and J by 1 base, with 18 bases left in between. The CDR3 DNA reads TGTGCCAGCTATCGCTCGGGCAGGGGATCCTACAATGAGCAGTTCTTC. Its translation is CASYRSGRGSYNEQFF.

The chain employs TRBV25-1 and TRBJ1-1; TRBD1 agrees at 8 bases. The germline V gene has CDR1 MGHDK and CDR2 SYGVNS. The CDR3 is 13 amino acids. Trimming removed 6 bases from V and 1 base from J; junction bases left unmatched: 1. The chain's CDR3 is CASSGQGNTEAFF. The CDR3 nucleotides read TGTGCCAGCAGCGGACAGGGGAACACTGAAGCTTTCTTT.

The chain combines TRBV28 with TRBJ1-3, with TRBD1 as a possible D gene (5 bases). The CDR3 contains 11 residues. Looked up from germline, CDR1 is MDHEN and CDR2 is SYDVKM. V lost 6 bases and J lost 8, with 8 bases in between. The CDR3 loop reads CASSQGDTIYF. The CDR3 bases are TGTGCCAGCAGCCAAGGGGACACCATATATTTT.

This sequence joins TRBV30 and TRBJ1-4; D is unresolved. Trimming stripped 2 bases from V and 8 bases from J, with 12 bases between. Germline loops: CDR1 GTSNPN, CDR2 SVGIG (reference sequence). The CDR3 contains 13 residues. For the CDR3, the DNA is TGTGCCTGGAGTCGGCGAGGGAGGGAAAAACTGTTTTTT. The encoded protein is CAWSRRGREKLFF.

The CDR3 sequence: CASSPPRREYTGELFF. DNA for the CDR3: TGTGCCAGCTCACCCCCTCGGAGAGAGTACACCGGGGAGCTGTTTTTT. The chain carries TRBV18 and TRBJ2-2; no clear D gene. CDR1 and CDR2 (germline): KGHSH, LQKENI. Trimming removed 3 bases at V and 3 bases at J, with 14 bases between. This CDR3 is 16 amino acids long.

The chain uses TRBV4-1 and TRBJ2-3; 12 positions match TRBD2. V lost 4 bases, J lost 8 bases, and 7 bases stayed unmatched. Germline V CDR1 and CDR2: MGHRA, YSYEKL. The CDR3 spans 15 residues. The CDR3 protein is CASSRHPGLAGTQYF. CDR3 in DNA: TGCGCCAGCAGCCGCCACCCGGGACTAGCGGGTACGCAGTATTTT.

CDR3 nucleotide sequence: TGCGCCAGCAGCCAAGAGGTTACTAGCGAATACAATGAGCAGTTCTTC. This sequence encodes CASSQEVTSEYNEQFF. This sequence joins TRBV4-1 and TRBJ2-1; TRBD2 matches at 7 bases. V gave up 0 bases and J gave up 4 bases; unmatched junction bases: 6. This CDR3 is built from 16 residues. Germline lookup yields CDR1 MGHRA and CDR2 YSYEKL.

This clone showed up just once. The gene calls are TRBV5-1 and TRBJ2-2; 8 bases are a match to TRBD2. The CDR3 is 17 residues long. The germline V gene encodes CDR1 SGHRS and CDR2 YFSETQ. V gave up 1 base and J gave up 4 bases; unmatched junction bases: 9. The CDR3 loop reads CASSLLLAGQRTGELFF. Written as DNA, the CDR3 is TGCGCCAGCAGCTTGTTATTAGCGGGACAACGCACCGGGGAGCTGTTTTTT.

The chain joins TRBV4-3 to TRBJ1-6, with D uncertain. From germline, CDR1 is LGHNA and CDR2 YSLEER. V was cut by 1 base and J by 6 bases, with 13 bases left in between. The CDR3 extends over 16 amino acids. Here the CDR3 reads CASSQGGRALNSPLHF. CDR3 nucleotides: TGCGCCAGCAGCCAAGGAGGGCGGGCCCTTAATTCACCCCTCCACTTT.

The CDR3 spells CASSESAGLQETQYF. The CDR3 DNA reads TGCGCCAGCAGTGAGTCCGCGGGGCTCCAGGAGACCCAGTACTTC. The V and J genes are TRBV10-1 and TRBJ2-5, with D perhaps matching TRBD2 (6 bases). CDR3 length equals 15 residues. Trimming took off 0 bases at V and 5 bases at J, with 13 bases between the two ends. The V gene's germline CDR1 is WNHNN and CDR2 SYGVQD (reference sequence).

V gene TRBV6-5 combines with J gene TRBJ2-5, with D possibly being TRBD2 (6 bases). Germline loops: CDR1 MNHEY, CDR2 SVGAGI. V dropped 1 base and J dropped 4 bases, with 10 bases sitting between them. CDR3 length: 14 residues. DNA of the CDR3: TGTGCCAGCAGTTACTGGGGGGAAGGAGAGACCCAGTACTTC. It is translated as CASSYWGEGETQYF.

The chain recombines TRBV10-2 with TRBJ2-3, with 9 bases matching TRBD2. Germline V gives CDR1 WSHSY, CDR2 SAAADI. CDR3 length: 16 amino acids. The J segment lost 0 bases and the V segment lost 7 bases, leaving 8 bases of the junction unmatched. CDR3 region: CASNGALAGSTDTQYF. The CDR3, as DNA: TGCGCCAGCAATGGGGCCCTAGCGGGAAGCACAGATACGCAGTATTTT.

This chain links TRBV2 with TRBJ2-7, with D maybe TRBD2 (6 bases). Germline V gives CDR1 SNHLY, CDR2 FYNNEI. Trimming took off 2 bases at V and 1 base at J, with 15 bases between the two ends. The CDR3 is 16 residues long. The CDR3 spells CASSERTGRGSYEQYF. CDR3 nucleotide sequence: TGTGCCAGCAGTGAACGTACCGGGAGAGGGTCCTACGAGCAGTACTTC.

This chain connects TRBV7-9 to TRBJ2-1; 12 bases map to TRBD2. The length of the CDR3 is 15 residues. Germline-derived CDR1 and CDR2 are SEHNR and FQNEAQ (reference sequence). V gave up 5 bases and J gave up 4 bases; unmatched junction bases: 3. CDR3 amino acids: CASSRTSGIYNEQFF. The CDR3 nucleotides read TGTGCCAGCAGCCGGACTAGCGGGATTTACAATGAGCAGTTCTTC. Full variable domain (remainder filled in from reference TRBV7-9 and TRBJ2-1): DTGVSQNPRHKITKRGQNVTFRCDPISEHNRLYWYRQTLGQGPEFLTYFQNEAQLEKSRLLSDRFSAERPKGSFSTLEIQRTEQGDSAMYLCASSRTSGIYNEQFFGPGTRLTVL.

The chain carries TRBV5-8 and TRBJ1-1, with a tentative D call TRBD1 (5 bases). CDR1 is SGHTS and CDR2 is YDEGEE in the germline V gene. V lost 1 base and J 6 bases, leaving 13 bases between the germline ends. CDR3 size: 14 residues. The CDR3 nucleotides read TGTGCCAGCAGCTTGTTAAAGGGGAGGCCTGAAGCTTTCTTT. Translation: CASSLLKGRPEAFF.

CDR3 coding DNA: TGTGCCAGCAGTTATCAGGGACGGGAGGGTAGCAATGAGCAGTTCTTC. Its protein product is CASSYQGREGSNEQFF. The rearrangement links TRBV6-5 to TRBJ2-1, with TRBD2 matching 8 bases. CDR3 length: 16 amino acids. Germline trimming cut 3 bases from V and 6 bases from J; bases unmatched to any gene: 10. Germline lookup yields CDR1 MNHEY and CDR2 SVGAGI.